Described below is a single T cell receptor beta chain sequence and its context. At least ten counts were recorded for this clonotype. The clone's antigen remains unknown. No much larger clone is present one base from it, and per-base qualities are unavailable. Library preparation used multiplex PCR. TCRdb lists the instrument as Illumina HiSeq 4000. TCR beta libraries were built with iRepertoire HTBI primers and Arm-PCR amplification of CDR3 regions. Before sequencing, the PCR products went through gel purification. Concerning the study's data processing: Gene usage analysis of CDR3 amino acid clonotypes relied on the 55 to 80 TRBV and 14 TRBJ segments identified across samples. COPE and FqMerger were used to merge the filtered high-quality paired reads into contigs. BLAST was used to align contigs to IMGT TRBV, TRBD and TRBJ reference genes, with CDR3 defined following IMGT. Clonotypes above 0.1% frequency were classified as highly expanded clones. Shannon entropy was used to measure repertoire diversity, and the Gini coefficient was used to measure V-J evenness. A clonotype found in more than one individual was treated as public. TCRdb reprocessing: public reads trimmed at Q25 with fastp, clones called with MiXCR, in-frame beta chains kept. For every CDR3 protein sequence, its rows merge into one entry that carries the most common genes and DNA. The V and J calls, along with clone size, are taken from TCRdb and not from the paper's own processing. The sample table records about 440,000 distinct CDR3 sequences; under 15% of these occur just once. The top ten constitute approximately 16% of the sample.

The data derive from a study of regulatory T cells in long-lasting Graves disease (dated by TCRdb to the early 2020s). About the full investigation: In the newly diagnosed Graves' disease group, patients had been taking antithyroid drugs for less than 3 months. A total of 33 samples underwent TCR sequencing: 13 from persistent and roughly 20 from newly diagnosed Graves' disease patients. The study was registered as a clinical trial and conducted in China. Persistent Graves' disease patients were compared with newly diagnosed Graves' disease patients by peripheral blood TCR sequencing and RNA sequencing. What the study reported, not specific to this receptor: Only the TCR beta chain was sequenced and analyzed. Lower TCR Shannon entropy and fewer highly expanded clones were observed in persistent Graves' disease patients than in newly diagnosed patients, which suggested clonal expansion. More public clonotypes were shared among persistent patients (roughly 2,700) than among newly diagnosed patients (966). Persistent disease showed preferential use of TRBV28, TRBJ1-2 and TRBJ2-5, whereas newly diagnosed disease favored TRBV20-1 and TRBJ2-1. Because the primary lesion, thyroid tissue, could not be accessed, the study looked at peripheral blood alone. The authors noted that the small sample size was a limitation that may lower accuracy.

The sample's time point, from its label and the paper: newly diagnosed GD, antithyroid drugs for less than 3 months. RNA was extracted from PBMCs in TRIzol for both TCR sequencing and RNA sequencing. The diagnosis of Graves' disease followed American Thyroid Association guidelines. Patients were recruited from an endocrinology department in Xi'an, China. Each patient gave 9 to 10 milliliters of peripheral blood, collected in an EDTA anticoagulant tube. Ficoll Paque Plus density gradient separation was used to isolate PBMCs, and no further T cell sorting was performed. RNA quality was checked with an Agilent 2100 Bioanalyzer and agarose gel, and concentration with a NanoDrop 2000. The junction shows trimming of 0 bases on V and 10 bases on J, plus 19 bases between the germline ends. According to the germline V gene (reference sequence), CDR1 reads SEHNR and CDR2 reads FQNEAQ. The CDR3 goes from the cysteine to the phenylalanine over 15 residues. Only the CDR3 DNA stays, 45 bases, in frame from base 1.

The same sample was also used in a study of T cells in Graves' hyperthyroidism and ophthalmopathy. As that second paper reports: Graves' hyperthyroidism was defined as stable when no progression to ophthalmopathy occurred over 18 months of follow-up. Hyperthyroidism patients were newly diagnosed, had a disease duration of under 2 months, and were aged 18 to 65 years. Patients with uncontrolled infections, other autoimmune diseases, pregnancy or lactation were excluded. Diagnoses relied on clinical symptoms, serum thyroxine and TRAb, thyroid ultrasound and orbital computed tomography. For the first round of RT-PCR on the TCR CDR3, the HTBI primer set was used together with the Qiagen OneStep RT-PCR kit. Most expanded thyroid clonotypes (frequency above 0.001) were also detected in blood, suggesting blood repertoires may reflect thyroid immune responses. In cross-validation, a model built on a 13 V-J signature told ophthalmopathy apart from stable hyperthyroidism with 87.88% sensitivity and approximately 81% specificity, and in testing the same model reached 80%/75%. In validation, progression to ophthalmopathy was predicted by the model with about 70% sensitivity and approximately 78% specificity, a median of roughly 6.4 months before onset. TCR V-J signatures able to tell the groups apart were searched for in a discovery cohort of 95 or so patients, of whom fewer than 45 had Graves' ophthalmopathy and around 56 had stable Graves' hyperthyroidism. Prospective prediction of ophthalmopathy was tested in an independent validation cohort of 18 hyperthyroidism patients and 17 patients who later progressed to ophthalmopathy. For training and testing, the 100 or so patients in the discovery cohort were randomly divided in a 7:3 ratio. The study also compared thyroid tissue and blood T-cell repertoires from 5 to 7 Graves' hyperthyroidism patients. After sampling, hyperthyroidism patients received methimazole starting at 30 mg daily, and ophthalmopathy patients received high-dose intravenous methylprednisolone. Libraries were constructed in a second round of multiplex PCR, after which size selection and purification were performed. Libraries were sequenced paired-end with 100 bp reads on an Illumina HiSeq2000. SOAPnuke was used to process the raw data, removing reads that contained adapters or uncalled bases, had a mean Phred below 15, or lacked an exact match to the constant primer or identifier. COPE v1.2.5 was used to merge high-quality paired reads, and clonotypes were defined as unique nucleotide sequences. MiTCR v1.1 was used to align clonotypes to the IMGT TRBV, TRBD and TRBJ reference segments. Only V-J combinations with frequency above 0.0001, covering 99.2% of repertoires, were analysed. A TCS score was defined as the ratio of F50 (clonal expansion) to E x V (chaos), with BLOSUM62-based TCRdist applied between CDR3 peptides within each V-J. Welch's t-statistics and random forest reduced roughly 500 V-J features to 10 to 15, which were used in a naive Bayes classifier (R e1071). No statistical method was used to fix the sample size in advance, and group allocation was not hidden from the investigators. The paper describes TCR Vbeta CDR3 sequencing of 130 to 150 peripheral blood samples, made up of about 41 ophthalmopathy patients, 70 to 75 hyperthyroidism patients and 17 progressor patients.

Specimen: peripheral blood mononuclear cells (PBMCs), collected at new diagnosis, from a patient treated with antithyroid drugs. This TCR derives from a woman aged 25-40 years with Graves disease. Donor details come from another sample of the same person, matched by shared clones. The chain joins TRBV7-9 to TRBJ2-7, with TRBD2 tentatively as D gene (5 bases match). The DNA reads as follows: TGTGCCAGCAGCTTAGCGAGGATTAAAGGGAGTCGCCAGTACTTC. This encodes CASSLARIKGSRQYF.